This T cell receptor (beta chain) was sequenced during a study of CD8 T cells in ankylosing spondylitis. Study results and caveats: Disease-linked clones reportedly concentrated significantly in matched ankylosing spondylitis synovial fluid.

TCRdb independently ran MiXCR on the 5' RACE reads; one entry per CDR3 protein. Of about 150,000 distinct CDR3 sequences in the sample, approximately 32% are singletons; the top ten hold over 5.5%. This clonotype was counted between two and nine times. The antigen remains unidentified. Looked up from germline, CDR1 is LGHNA and CDR2 is YNFKEQ. CDR3 length: 15 residues. V was clipped by 4 bases and J by 6 bases; unmatched bases: 6. The source is a male donor with ankylosing spondylitis. Sequencing was done on a sample of synovial fluid, either unsorted or a sorted T cell fraction (not recorded which). V usage is TRBV4-2 and J usage is TRBJ1-5, with 10 bases aligning to TRBD1. In nucleotides, the CDR3 is TGTGCCAGCAGCCCCCAGGACAGGGGGGCTCAGCCCCAGCATTTT. Protein product: CASSPQDRGAQPQHF.